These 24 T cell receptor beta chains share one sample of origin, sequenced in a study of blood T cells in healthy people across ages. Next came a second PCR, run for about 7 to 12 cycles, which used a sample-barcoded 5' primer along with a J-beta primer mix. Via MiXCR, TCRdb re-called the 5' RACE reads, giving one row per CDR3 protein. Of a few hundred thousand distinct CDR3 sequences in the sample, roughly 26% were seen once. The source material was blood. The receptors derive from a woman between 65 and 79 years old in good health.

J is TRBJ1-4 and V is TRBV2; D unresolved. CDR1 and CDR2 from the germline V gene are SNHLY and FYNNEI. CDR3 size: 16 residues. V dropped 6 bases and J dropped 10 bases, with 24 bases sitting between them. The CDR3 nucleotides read TGTGCCAGCAGCTCGGACGGCGACCGCGGATACGGAAAACTGTTTTTT. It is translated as CASSSDGDRGYGKLFF.

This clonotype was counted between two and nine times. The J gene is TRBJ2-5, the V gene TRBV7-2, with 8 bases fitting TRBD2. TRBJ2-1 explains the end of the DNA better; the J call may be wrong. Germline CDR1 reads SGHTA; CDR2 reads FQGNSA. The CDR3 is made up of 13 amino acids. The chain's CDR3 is CASSVAGGDEQFF. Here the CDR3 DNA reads TGTGCCAGCAGCGTTGCGGGAGGTGATGAGCAGTTCTTC.

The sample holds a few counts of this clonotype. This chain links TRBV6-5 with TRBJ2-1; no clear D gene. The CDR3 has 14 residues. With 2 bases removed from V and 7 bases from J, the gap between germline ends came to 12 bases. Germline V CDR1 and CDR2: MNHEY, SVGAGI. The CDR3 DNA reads TGTGCCAGCAGTTACACTGGCGGTAATAATGAGCAGTTCTTC. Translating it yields CASSYTGGNNEQFF.

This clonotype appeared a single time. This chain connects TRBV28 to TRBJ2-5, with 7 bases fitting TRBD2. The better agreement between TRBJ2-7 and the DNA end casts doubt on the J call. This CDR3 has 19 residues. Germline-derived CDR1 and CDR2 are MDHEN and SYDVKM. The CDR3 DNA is TGTGCCAGCAGTGGAGTACGGGCAGCGGGAAGTCATTTCTCCTACGAGCAGTACTTC. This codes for CASSGVRAAGSHFSYEQYF.

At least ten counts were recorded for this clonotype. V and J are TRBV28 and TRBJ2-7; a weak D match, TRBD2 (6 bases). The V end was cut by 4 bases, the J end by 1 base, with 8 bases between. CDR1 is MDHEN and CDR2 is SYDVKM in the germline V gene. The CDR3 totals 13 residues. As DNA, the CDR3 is TGTGCCAGCAGTTGGACTAAGTCCTACGAGCAGTACTTC. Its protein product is CASSWTKSYEQYF.

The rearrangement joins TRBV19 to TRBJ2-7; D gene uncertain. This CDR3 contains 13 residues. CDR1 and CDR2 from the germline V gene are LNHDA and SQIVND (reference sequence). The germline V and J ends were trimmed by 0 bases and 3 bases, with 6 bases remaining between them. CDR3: CASSIERGYEQYF. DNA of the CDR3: TGTGCCAGTAGTATAGAACGAGGCTACGAGCAGTACTTC.

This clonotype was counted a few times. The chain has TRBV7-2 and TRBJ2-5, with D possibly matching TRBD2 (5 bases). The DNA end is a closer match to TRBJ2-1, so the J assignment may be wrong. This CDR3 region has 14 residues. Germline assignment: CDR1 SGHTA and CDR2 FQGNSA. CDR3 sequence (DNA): TGTGCCAGCAGCCCTAGCCGGGATAACAATGAGCAGTTCTTC. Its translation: CASSPSRDNNEQFF.

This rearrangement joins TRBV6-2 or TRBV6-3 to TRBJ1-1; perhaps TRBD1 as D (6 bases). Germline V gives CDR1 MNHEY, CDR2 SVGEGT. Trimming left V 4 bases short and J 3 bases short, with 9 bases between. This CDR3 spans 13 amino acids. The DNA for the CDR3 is TGTGCCAGCAGTTTCGGACAGTACACTGAAGCTTTCTTT. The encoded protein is CASSFGQYTEAFF.

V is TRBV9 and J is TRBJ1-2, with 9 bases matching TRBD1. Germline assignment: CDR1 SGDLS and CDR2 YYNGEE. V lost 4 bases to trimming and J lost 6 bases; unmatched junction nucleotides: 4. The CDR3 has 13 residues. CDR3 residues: CASSTDRGHGYTF. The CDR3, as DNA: TGTGCCAGCAGCACGGACAGGGGACATGGCTACACCTTC.

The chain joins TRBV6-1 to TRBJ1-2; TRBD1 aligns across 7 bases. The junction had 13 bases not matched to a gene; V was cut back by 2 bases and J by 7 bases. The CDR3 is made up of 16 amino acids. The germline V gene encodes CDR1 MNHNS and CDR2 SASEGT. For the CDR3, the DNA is TGTGCCAGCAGTGAATCCCTCGGGACAGCCTTGAGTGGCTACACCTTC. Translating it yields CASSESLGTALSGYTF.

The CDR3 nucleotides read TGTGCCAGCAGCTCTCTCAGGGCGTTTAGGGCTGGGGCCAACGTCCTGACTTTC. Translation: CASSSLRAFRAGANVLTF. The chain employs TRBV7-9 and TRBJ2-6, with D possibly TRBD1 on 5 matching bases. In germline, CDR1 is SEHNR, CDR2 FQNEAQ (reference sequence). CDR3 length: 18 amino acids. V was trimmed by 4 bases and J by 2 bases, leaving 18 bases between them.

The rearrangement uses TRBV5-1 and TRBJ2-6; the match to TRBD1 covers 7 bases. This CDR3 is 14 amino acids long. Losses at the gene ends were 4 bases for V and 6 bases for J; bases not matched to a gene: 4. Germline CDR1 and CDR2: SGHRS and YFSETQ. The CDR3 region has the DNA TGCGCCAGCAGCAGTGACAGGGCGGCCAACGTCCTGACTTTC. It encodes CASSSDRAANVLTF.

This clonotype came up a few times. Written as DNA, the CDR3 is TGTGCCAGCAGCTTAGTGCCCTGGGGAGGAGAGACCCAGTACTTC. Translation gives CASSLVPWGGETQYF. This rearrangement joins TRBV7-9 to TRBJ2-5; perhaps TRBD2 as D (6 bases). V gave up 1 base and J gave up 4 bases, with 13 bases separating them. CDR3 length equals 15 residues. CDR1 and CDR2 (germline): SEHNR, FQNEAQ (reference sequence).

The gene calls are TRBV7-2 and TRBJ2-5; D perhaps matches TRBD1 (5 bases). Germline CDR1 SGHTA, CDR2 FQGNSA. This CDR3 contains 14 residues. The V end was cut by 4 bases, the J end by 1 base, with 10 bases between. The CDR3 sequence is CASSYTGIQETQYF. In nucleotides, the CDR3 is TGTGCCAGCAGCTACACAGGTATCCAAGAGACCCAGTACTTC.

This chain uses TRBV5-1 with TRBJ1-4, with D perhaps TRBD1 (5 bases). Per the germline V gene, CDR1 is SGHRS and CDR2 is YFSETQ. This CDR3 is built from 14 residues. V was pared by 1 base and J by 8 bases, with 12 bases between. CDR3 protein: CASSLRTWDEKLFF. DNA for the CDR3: TGCGCCAGCAGCTTGAGGACTTGGGACGAAAAACTGTTTTTT.

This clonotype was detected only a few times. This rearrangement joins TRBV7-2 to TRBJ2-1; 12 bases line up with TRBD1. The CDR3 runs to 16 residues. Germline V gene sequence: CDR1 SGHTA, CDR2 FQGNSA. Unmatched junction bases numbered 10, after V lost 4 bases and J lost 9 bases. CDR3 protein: CASSYMGTGGWGEQFF. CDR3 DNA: TGTGCCAGCAGCTACATGGGGACAGGGGGCTGGGGTGAGCAGTTCTTC.

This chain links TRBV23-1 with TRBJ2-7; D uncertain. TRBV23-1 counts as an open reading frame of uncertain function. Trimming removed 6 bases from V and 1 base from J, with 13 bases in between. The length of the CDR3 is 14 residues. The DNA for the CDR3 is TGCGCCAGCAGCCCGTCGGCTTATTCCTACGAGCAGTACTTC. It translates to CASSPSAYSYEQYF.

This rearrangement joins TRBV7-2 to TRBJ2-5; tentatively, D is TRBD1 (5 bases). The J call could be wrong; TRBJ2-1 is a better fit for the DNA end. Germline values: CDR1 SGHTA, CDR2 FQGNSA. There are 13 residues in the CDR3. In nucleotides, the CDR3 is TGTGCCAGCACCAGCCCAGGGTTGAATGAGCAGTTCTTC. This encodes CASTSPGLNEQFF.

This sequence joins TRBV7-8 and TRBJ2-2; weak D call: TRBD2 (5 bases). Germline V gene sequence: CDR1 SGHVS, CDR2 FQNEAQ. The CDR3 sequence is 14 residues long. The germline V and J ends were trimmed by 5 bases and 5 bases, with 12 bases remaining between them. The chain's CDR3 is CASSPSSGTGELFF. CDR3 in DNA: TGTGCCAGCAGCCCAAGCTCGGGAACCGGGGAGCTGTTTTTT.

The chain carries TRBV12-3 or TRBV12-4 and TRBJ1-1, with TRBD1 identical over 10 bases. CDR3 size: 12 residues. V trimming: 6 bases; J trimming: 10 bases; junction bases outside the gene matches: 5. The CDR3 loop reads CASRLDRGAAFF. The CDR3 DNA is TGTGCCAGCAGGCTGGACAGGGGGGCAGCTTTCTTT.

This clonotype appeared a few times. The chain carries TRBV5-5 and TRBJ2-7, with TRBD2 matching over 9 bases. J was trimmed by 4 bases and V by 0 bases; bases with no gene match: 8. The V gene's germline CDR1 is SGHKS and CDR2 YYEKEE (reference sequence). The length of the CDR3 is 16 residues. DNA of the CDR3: TGTGCCAGCAGCTTGGCTAGCGGGAAAGGCGGATACGAGCAGTACTTC. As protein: CASSLASGKGGYEQYF.

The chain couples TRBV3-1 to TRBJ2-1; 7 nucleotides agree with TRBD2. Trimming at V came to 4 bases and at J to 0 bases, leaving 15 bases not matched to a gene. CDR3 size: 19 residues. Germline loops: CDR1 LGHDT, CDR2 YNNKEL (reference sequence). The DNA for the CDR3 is TGTGCCAGCAGCCGAGAAATGCAGCTAGCGGAAAGCTCCTACAATGAGCAGTTCTTC. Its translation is CASSREMQLAESSYNEQFF.

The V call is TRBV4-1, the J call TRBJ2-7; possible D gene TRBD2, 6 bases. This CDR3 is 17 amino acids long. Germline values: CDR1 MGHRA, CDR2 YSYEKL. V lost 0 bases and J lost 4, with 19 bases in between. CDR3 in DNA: TGCGCCAGCAGCCAAGAGCCGGGACTCAAAAACTCATACGAGCAGTACTTC. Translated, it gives CASSQEPGLKNSYEQYF.

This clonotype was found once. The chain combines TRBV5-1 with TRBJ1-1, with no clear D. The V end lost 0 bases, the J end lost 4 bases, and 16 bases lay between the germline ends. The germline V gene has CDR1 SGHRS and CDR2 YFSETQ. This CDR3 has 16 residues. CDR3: CASSLASRGQPTEAFF. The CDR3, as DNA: TGCGCCAGCAGCTTGGCCTCGCGTGGGCAACCCACTGAAGCTTTCTTT.